This TCR beta chain was recorded in a study of shared clonotypes between healthy human individuals (dated by TCRdb to the early 2020s). Notes on the research overall: The cohort included three men and a couple of women between 18 and 49 years of age. Leukapheresis yielded between about 0.9 and 10 billion PBMCs per donor. Different laboratories and diverse techniques were used to prepare libraries and sequence TCR repertoires, to increase sequencing depth and limit assay-specific biases. For each donor, CD4 naive and CD4 memory were each given three plates, CD8 naive was given two plates, and CD8 memory was given one plate. To estimate repertoire size and how much clonotype sharing occurs between individuals, the study deeply sequenced the blood TCR repertoires of about 5 healthy adults.

Using the deep immunoSEQ assay, multiplex PCR amplified TCR CDR3 regions from genomic DNA. Extracted genomic DNA from each cell subset was distributed evenly across all wells of several immunoSEQ 96-well plates, and each plate was treated as a replicate. For sorted subsets, roughly 200 ng of genomic DNA, equivalent to 30,000 or so T cell genomes, went into each replicate PCR. Purified libraries were quantified with a Qubit 3.0 fluorometer, sized on a Bioanalyzer 2100, and re-quantified with the KAPA Library Quantification kit. Every immunoSEQ 96-well plate was sequenced on a separate single-read 150-cycle Illumina NextSeq 550 flow cell. As for how the authors treated the data: The immunoSEQ output contained only junctional sequences without quality scores, so filtering could not match that applied to full-length reads. Sequences were annotated with PyIR, a Python wrapper for IgBLAST v1.9, using IMGT germline references to assign V/J genes and CDR3. Reads with weak V/J assignments (E-value above 1e-6), missing CDR3, stop codons, out-of-frame junctions, or ambiguous translated residues were removed. V3J clonotypes were defined as sequences sharing the same inferred V gene, J gene, and CDR3 amino acid sequence. Percentage overlap between repertoires was computed as shared unique clonotypes divided by the size of the smaller repertoire. Richness of each repertoire was evaluated using RTK rarefaction, the Chao1 estimator, and Recon v2.1 estimates of unobserved clonotypes. Generation probabilities for all TCRbeta clonotypes obtained by the gDNA method from four donors were computed using OLGA. TCRdb took over this immuneACCESS table, retaining in-frame rearrangements with V and J assigned. Such tables are incomplete; in checked studies, under half of the missing clones stem from an unresolved V gene, and the remainder is unexplained. V, J and clone size reflect that table, while D and trimming were determined from the DNA. This sample has around 1.9 million clones in its table, and 90% to 95% of those were observed once. More than 1.5% of the sample rests with the top ten.

The full study reports these points: Even with the large sequencing depth, rarefaction of the sorted-subset datasets indicated that sequencing was incomplete. Higher generation probabilities were observed for clonotypes shared by all four sorted-subset donors than for non-shared clonotypes. Sampling was limited to blood, and TCR repertoires in tissue likely differ from TCR repertoires in blood. Estimated clonotype richness was generally larger for naive than for memory subsets. Across a handful of donors, around 5% of naive CD4, roughly 3.3% of naive CD8, around 2.5% of memory CD4, and approximately 0.42% of memory CD8 clonotypes were shared. Pairwise subsampling led to the expectation that sequencing depth would affect the degree of clonotype sharing among donors. Because the study included a small number of donors, the genetic and exposure-history diversity represented was limited.

There are a few counts of this clone. Its antigen is not yet known. Base qualities are not provided; no much larger clone lies one nucleotide away. CD8 naive samples were obtained by positive selection for CCR7 among CD45RO-negative cells, yielding a CD45RA+CCR7+ population from which TemRA cells were excluded. Donors were healthy HIV-negative adults with no recently reported acute infections or vaccinations. Every donor was a Caucasian adult residing in Nashville, Tennessee, USA. Blood was collected by leukapheresis, and PBMCs were isolated by Ficoll-Histopaque density gradient centrifugation and then cryopreserved in liquid nitrogen vapor phase. Analytical flow cytometry was used to check the purity and quantity of every magnetically sorted T cell population. From each sorted fraction, genomic DNA was isolated and quantified by UV absorbance on a Nanodrop 2000c. Deletion took 5 bases off V and 6 bases off J, with a span of 23 bases between the germline ends. The CDR3 measures 16 amino acids from cysteine to phenylalanine. The CDR3 DNA has 48 bases and is translated from base 1. CDR1 SGHAT and CDR2 FQNNGV are derived from the germline V gene.

The clonotype was recovered from a man between 18 and 35 years old in good health. Some clones in this sample may be carry-over from other donors' samples. Rearrangement joined TRBV11-2 to TRBJ2-7, with the D gene tentatively TRBD1 or TRBD2, based on 5 matching bases in each. The sample comprised naive CD8+ T cells from PBMCs. In light of the paper, this sample's cell subset or site label describes: CD45RA+CCR7+. The nucleotide sequence reads TGTGCCAGCAGCAAAACCATAGGGGCCCCGGGGATCGAGCAGTACTTC. Translation gives CASSKTIGAPGIEQYF.